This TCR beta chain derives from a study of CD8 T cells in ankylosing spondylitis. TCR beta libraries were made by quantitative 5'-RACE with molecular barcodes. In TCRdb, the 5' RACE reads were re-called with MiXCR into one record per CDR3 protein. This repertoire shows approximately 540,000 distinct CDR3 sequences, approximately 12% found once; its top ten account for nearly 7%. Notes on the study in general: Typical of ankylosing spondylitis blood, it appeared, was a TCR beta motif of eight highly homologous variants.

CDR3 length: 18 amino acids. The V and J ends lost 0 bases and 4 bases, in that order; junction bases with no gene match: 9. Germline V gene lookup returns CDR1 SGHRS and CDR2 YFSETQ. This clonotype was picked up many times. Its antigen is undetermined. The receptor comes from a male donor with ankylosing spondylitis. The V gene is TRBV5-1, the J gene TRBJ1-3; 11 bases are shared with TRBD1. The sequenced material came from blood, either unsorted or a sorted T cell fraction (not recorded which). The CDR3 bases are TGCGCCAGCAGCTTGGCCTGGACAGGGGGCCTCGAAGGAAACACCATATATTTT. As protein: CASSLAWTGGLEGNTIYF.